This TCR beta chain derives from a study of control samples from healthy donors and cancer patients. The CDR3 has 15 residues. With V trimmed by 0 bases and J by 6 bases, 4 bases remained unmatched. CDR1 is MDHEN, CDR2 SYDVKM, per germline. Only in-frame clones appear in the TCRdb table, and some are missing; sequencing was by immunoSEQ multiplex PCR. The table has about 78,000 clones, about 88% seen once. The sequencing sample was made of blood. J is TRBJ1-5 and V is TRBV28; 8 bases fit TRBD1. The source of this sequence is a woman aged 55-70 years in good health. CDR3 in amino acids: CASSLWDREVQPQHF. In DNA form, the CDR3 reads TGTGCCAGCAGTTTATGGGACAGGGAGGTTCAGCCCCAGCATTTT.